The T cell receptor beta chain described here comes from a study of blood T cell repertoires in COVID-19. Looking at the study overall: T cells, B-cell-depleted T cells, or PBMCs provided the cDNA or gDNA that served as material.

Authors' methods: The assay estimated nucleated cells by amplifying reference gene primers. Method: immunoSEQ multiplex PCR; TCRdb's copy keeps in-frame clones and lacks some. Clone size and the V and J calls come from that table; the DNA yielded D and trimming. Found here are about 140,000 clones, about 79% of them singletons; the top ten hold 2.5% to 3%. Germline V CDR1 and CDR2: MNHNS, SASEGT. This CDR3 has 15 amino acids. V gave up 2 bases and J gave up 10 bases, with 15 bases separating them. This chain uses TRBV6-1 with TRBJ1-6; D is perhaps TRBD1 (6 bases). The sequence came from a woman aged 50 to 60 who had recovered from COVID-19. The sequencing input was PBMCs or T cells enriched from blood (not recorded which). As DNA, the CDR3 is TGTGCCAGCAGTGAAATCCCGGACAGCAACTCACCCCTCCACTTT. Protein product: CASSEIPDSNSPLHF.